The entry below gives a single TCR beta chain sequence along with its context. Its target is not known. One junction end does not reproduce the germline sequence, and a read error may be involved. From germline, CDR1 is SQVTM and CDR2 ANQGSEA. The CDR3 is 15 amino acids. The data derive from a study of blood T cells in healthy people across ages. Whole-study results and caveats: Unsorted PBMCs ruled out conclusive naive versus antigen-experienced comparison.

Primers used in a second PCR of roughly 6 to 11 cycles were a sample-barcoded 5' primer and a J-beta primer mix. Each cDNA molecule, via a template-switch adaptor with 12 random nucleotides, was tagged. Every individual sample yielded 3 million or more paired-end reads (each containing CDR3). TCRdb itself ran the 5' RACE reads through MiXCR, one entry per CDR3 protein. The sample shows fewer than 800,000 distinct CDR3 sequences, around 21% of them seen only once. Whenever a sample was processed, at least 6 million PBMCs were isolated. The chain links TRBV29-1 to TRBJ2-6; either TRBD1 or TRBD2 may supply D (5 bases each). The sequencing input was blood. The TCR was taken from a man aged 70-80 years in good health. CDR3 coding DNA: TGCAGCACTGGAGATGGGAGTTCTGGGGCCAACGTCCCGACTTTC. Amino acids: CSTGDGSSGANVPTF. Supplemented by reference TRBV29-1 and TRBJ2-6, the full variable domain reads SAVISQKPSRDICQRGTSLTIQCQVDSQVTMMFWYRQQPGQSLTLIATANQGSEATYESGFVIDKFPISRPNLTFSTLTVSNMSPEDSSIYLCSTGDGSSGANVPTFGAGSRLTVL.